This entry describes one TCR beta chain. The antigen is undetermined. The data are from a study of radiotherapy plus CTLA-4 blockade in lung cancer. Across the study: Among all patients, 18% showed objective responses, while about 30% had disease control. Study-wide findings and caveats: Expansion of tumor-derived TCR clones was observed in blood after radiotherapy plus ipilimumab.

The germline CDR1 and CDR2 sequences are SGHTA and FQGNSA. There are 14 residues in the CDR3. V shed 1 base, J shed 10 bases, and the junction held 5 bases outside the gene matches. Repertoires were generated with immunoSEQ multiplex PCR, while TCRdb's copy carries only in-frame clones and drops some. The sample holds about 49,000 clones; approximately 90% are singletons and the top ten take 6% to 8.5%. Lung cancer patients with chemo-refractory metastatic non-small-cell disease were given focal radiation plus CTLA-4 blockade with ipilimumab. This chain uses TRBV7-2 with TRBJ2-5; TRBD2 aligns across 11 bases. The sequencing used peripheral blood, collected from a patient treated with radiotherapy plus ipilimumab. This sequence originates from a human donor with non-small cell lung cancer whose response to radiotherapy plus ipilimumab could not be evaluated. CDR3 in amino acids: CASSLGGSGRGQYF. The CDR3 DNA sequence: TGTGCCAGCAGCTTAGGTGGTAGCGGGAGGGGCCAGTACTTC.